This T cell receptor (beta chain) was retrieved from a study of CD8 T cells in Susac syndrome. General study results and limits: As acknowledged by the study, its TCR sequencing and HLA analysis included a relatively small number of individuals.

There are 18 residues in the CDR3. Germline CDR1 is LGHNA and CDR2 is YSLEER. The V gene lost 0 bases and the J gene lost 4 bases, with 18 bases spanning the gap. Random hexamers were used to reverse transcribe an amount of roughly 0.45 to 1 ug RNA. Multiplex immunoSEQ PCR targeted 54 Vbeta and 13 Jbeta TCR beta segments. A single record per CDR3 protein comes from TCRdb applying MiXCR to the immunoSEQ multiplex PCR reads. The data show 250,000 to 300,000 distinct CDR3 sequences, around nine tenths seen once. Details on this clonotype: What it binds is not known.

The multiple sclerosis controls comprised treatment-naive patients whose relapsing-remitting disease was stable or active. Both CD4+ and CD8+ T cells were negatively isolated, and TEMRA cells underwent FACS enrichment. The V and J genes are TRBV4-3 and TRBJ2-2; possible D gene TRBD2, 6 bases. The sequence was obtained from a human donor with multiple sclerosis. Sequences were obtained from CD8+ T cells from PBMCs. The DNA for the CDR3 is TGCGCCAGCAGCCAAGAATCTACGTGGGAGGAAACCACCGGGGAGCTGTTTTTT. Translating gives CASSQESTWEETTGELFF.